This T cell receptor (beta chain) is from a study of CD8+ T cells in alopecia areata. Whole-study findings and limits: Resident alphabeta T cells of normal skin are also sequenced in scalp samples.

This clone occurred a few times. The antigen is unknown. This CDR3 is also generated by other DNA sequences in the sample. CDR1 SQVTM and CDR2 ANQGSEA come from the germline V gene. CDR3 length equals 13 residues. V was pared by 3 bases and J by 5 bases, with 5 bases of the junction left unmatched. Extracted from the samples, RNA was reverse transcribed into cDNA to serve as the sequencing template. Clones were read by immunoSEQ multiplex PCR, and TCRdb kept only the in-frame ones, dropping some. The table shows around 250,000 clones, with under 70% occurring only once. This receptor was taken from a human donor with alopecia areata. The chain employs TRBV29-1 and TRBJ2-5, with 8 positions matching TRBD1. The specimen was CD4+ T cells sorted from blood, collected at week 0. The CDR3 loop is CSVEGQALETQYF. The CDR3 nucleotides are TGCAGCGTTGAGGGACAGGCATTGGAGACCCAGTACTTC. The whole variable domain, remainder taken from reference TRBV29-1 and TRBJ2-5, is SAVISQKPSRDICQRGTSLTIQCQVDSQVTMMFWYRQQPGQSLTLIATANQGSEATYESGFVIDKFPISRPNLTFSTLTVSNMSPEDSSIYLCSVEGQALETQYFGPGTRLLVL.